This T cell receptor beta chain was sequenced for a study of blood T cell repertoires in COVID-19. Study-level information: Collection of acute and convalescent COVID-19 samples took place in the United States, Italy and Spain. PBMCs, B-cell-depleted T cells, or T cells were the source of the cDNA or gDNA that made up the material.

Between the trimmed V and J ends, which lost 5 bases and 3 bases, there was a span of 11 bases. CDR3 length: 13 residues. The germline CDR1 and CDR2 sequences are SGHTA and FQGNSA. In the study's own analysis: How many nucleated cells were present was estimated from reference gene primer amplification. Profiling relied on immunoSEQ multiplex PCR, and the TCRdb table lists in-frame clones only, not all of them. The D gene and trimming were derived from the DNA, and the V and J assignments and clone size from that table. There are 35,000 to 45,000 clones in the sample; around four fifths occur only once, and 5.4% lies in the top ten. This clone has a single count.

The chain uses TRBV7-2 and TRBJ2-7; D possibly corresponds to TRBD1 (6 bases). This clonotype was sampled from a man aged 45-65 years with active COVID-19. Input material: peripheral blood. CDR3 sequence (DNA): TGTGCCAGCAGCCGTCGAGGGGGCTACGAGCAGTACTTC. This translates into CASSRRGGYEQYF.